These 15 T cell receptor beta chains were sequenced from one sample in a study of blood T cell repertoires in COVID-19. TCRdb's table, derived via immunoSEQ multiplex PCR, lists solely in-frame clones and lacks some. In the table there are around 500,000 clones, 80% to 90% of which are singletons. Sequencing was done on a sample of PBMCs or T cells enriched from blood (not recorded which). Every receptor here comes from a woman aged 60-75 years who had recovered from COVID-19.

This chain links TRBV6-1 with TRBJ1-5, with D perhaps TRBD1 (6 bases). Between the trimmed V and J ends, which lost 1 base and 0 bases, there was a span of 10 bases. CDR1 is MNHNS and CDR2 is SASEGT in the germline V gene. CDR3 length equals 16 residues. The CDR3 is CASSEGGTYSNQPQHF. The DNA of the CDR3 is TGTGCCAGCAGTGAAGGAGGGACATATAGCAATCAGCCCCAGCATTTT.

The chain is built from TRBV11-2 and TRBJ2-7; a weak D match, TRBD2 (5 bases). CDR3 size: 13 residues. Germline V lookup: CDR1 SGHAT, CDR2 FQNNGV. Trimming removed 1 base from V and 2 bases from J, with 6 bases in between. The CDR3 here is CASSLALAYEQYF. CDR3 DNA sequence: TGTGCCAGCAGCTTAGCACTAGCCTACGAGCAGTACTTC.

The chain is built from TRBV27 and TRBJ1-4; a weak D match, TRBD1 (6 bases). The V end lost 8 bases, the J end lost 8 bases, and 18 bases lay between the germline ends. Germline lookup yields CDR1 MNHEY and CDR2 SMNVEV (reference sequence). The CDR3 is 14 amino acids. CDR3 region: CASGPPGGAEKLFF. CDR3 in DNA: TGTGCCAGCGGCCCGCCGGGGGGCGCAGAAAAACTGTTTTTT. Full variable domain (outside the CDR3, taken from reference TRBV27 and TRBJ1-4): EAQVTQNPRYLITVTGKKLTVTCSQNMNHEYMSWYRQDPGLGLRQIYYSMNVEVTDKGDVPEGYKVSRKEKRNFPLILESPSPNQTSLYFCASGPPGGAEKLFFGSGTQLSVL.

V usage is TRBV10-3 and J usage is TRBJ2-2, with D uncertain. The V end was cut by 5 bases, the J end by 8 bases, with 6 bases between. The CDR3 is 11 residues long. From germline, CDR1 is ENHRY and CDR2 SYGVKD. Here the CDR3 DNA reads TGTGCCATCAGTTCCCTTGGGGAGCTGTTTTTT. As protein: CAISSLGELFF.

The chain recombines TRBV7-2 with TRBJ1-2; 7 bases map to TRBD1. The CDR3 runs to 15 residues. Per the germline V gene, CDR1 is SGHTA and CDR2 is FQGNSA. V lost 3 bases, J lost 4 bases, and 8 bases stayed unmatched. The CDR3 sequence: CASSFRPGTAYGYTF. In nucleotides, the CDR3 is TGTGCCAGCAGCTTCAGACCCGGGACAGCCTATGGCTACACCTTC.

The rearrangement uses TRBV5-6 and TRBJ1-4; 7 bases fit TRBD1. The CDR3 runs to 13 residues. Germline V gene sequence: CDR1 SGHDT, CDR2 YYEEEE. Unmatched junction bases numbered 2, after V lost 1 base and J lost 8 bases. DNA for the CDR3: TGTGCCAGCAGCTTGACACAGGGGGAAAAACTGTTTTTT. Translation: CASSLTQGEKLFF.

The chain links TRBV29-1 to TRBJ1-2, with D perhaps matching TRBD1 (6 bases). There are 13 residues in the CDR3. With 1 base removed from V and 4 bases from J, the gap between germline ends came to 10 bases. Germline V gene data show CDR1 as SQVTM and CDR2 as ANQGSEA. Here the CDR3 reads CSVEGQEPYGYTF. CDR3 nucleotide sequence: TGCAGCGTTGAAGGACAGGAGCCCTATGGCTACACCTTC.

Worth noting for this clone: The sample has other DNA sequences that encode this CDR3 too. V and J are TRBV12-5 and TRBJ2-5; D is undetermined. The CDR3 extends over 14 amino acids. The germline V gene has CDR1 LGHNT and CDR2 FRNRAP. Trimming pared 5 bases from V and 9 bases from J, leaving 19 bases between. The CDR3 loop is CASGDPSANPAQYF. CDR3 DNA: TGTGCTAGTGGTGACCCGAGCGCCAACCCGGCCCAGTACTTC.

J is TRBJ2-1 and V is TRBV5-4, with D perhaps TRBD2 (7 bases). This CDR3 is 15 amino acids long. CDR1 and CDR2 from the germline V gene are SGHNT and YYREEE (reference sequence). Trimming pared 0 bases from V and 8 bases from J, leaving 15 bases between. The CDR3 DNA is TGTGCCAGCAGCTTGGACCGCGGGGGCGGGTATGAGCAGTTCTTC. Translation: CASSLDRGGGYEQFF.

This chain links TRBV6-5 with TRBJ1-5; D perhaps matches TRBD1 (6 bases). CDR1 and CDR2 from the germline V gene are MNHEY and SVGAGI. The CDR3 contains 15 residues. Trimming left V 7 bases short and J 7 bases short, with 20 bases between. The CDR3 sequence: CASTGARMFTQPQHF. In DNA, the CDR3 is TGTGCCAGCACAGGGGCAAGGATGTTTACGCAGCCCCAGCATTTT.

The rearrangement links TRBV6-6 to TRBJ2-7, with D possibly TRBD1 on 6 matching bases. Trimming shortened V by 0 bases and J by 7 bases, and 16 bases separated the two germline ends. The germline CDR1 and CDR2 sequences are MNHNY and SVGAGI (reference sequence). This CDR3 is built from 15 residues. The CDR3 DNA is TGTGCCAGCAGTTACTCACCTATACAGGGCCTTGAGCAGTACGTC. It yields the protein CASSYSPIQGLEQYV.

The rearrangement joins TRBV19 to TRBJ1-1, with D unresolved. Germline loops: CDR1 LNHDA, CDR2 SQIVND (reference sequence). This CDR3 spans 15 amino acids. V lost 5 bases and J 1 base, leaving 14 bases between the germline ends. The CDR3 DNA reads as TGTGCCAGTAGTCAACCCGCGGCCGGGAACACTGAAGCTTTCTTT. Translation gives CASSQPAAGNTEAFF.

Here the CDR3 DNA reads TGCGCCAGCAGACAGGGGGCAGCCGGGGAGCTGTTTTTT. This gives the protein CASRQGAAGELFF. This chain joins TRBV23-1 and TRBJ2-2, with TRBD1 matching over 9 bases. TRBV23-1 is an ORF for which the function is uncertain. The CDR3 spans 13 residues. Trimming took 6 bases from V and 6 from J; bases not matched to a gene: 2.

V and J are TRBV4-1 and TRBJ2-7, with TRBD1 matching 11 bases. This CDR3 has 16 residues. The J segment lost 3 bases and the V segment lost 1 base, leaving 5 bases of the junction unmatched. CDR1 and CDR2 from the germline V gene are MGHRA and YSYEKL. The CDR3 is CASSQAPGQGGYEQYF. The DNA for the CDR3 is TGCGCCAGCAGCCAAGCACCGGGACAGGGGGGCTACGAGCAGTACTTC.

The J gene is TRBJ2-3, the V gene TRBV10-3; TRBD2 matches 13 bases. Losses at the gene ends were 5 bases for V and 2 bases for J; bases not matched to a gene: 7. Germline V gene data show CDR1 as ENHRY and CDR2 as SYGVKD. There are 17 residues in the CDR3. The CDR3 DNA reads TGTGCCATCAGTCCCGGGACTAGCGGGGAGTACACAGATACGCAGTATTTT. The encoded protein is CAISPGTSGEYTDTQYF.